This TCR beta chain was sequenced in a study of blood T cell repertoires in COVID-19. In germline, CDR1 is SEHNR, CDR2 FQNEAQ (reference sequence). The CDR3 has 16 amino acids. Germline trimming cut 3 bases from V and 5 bases from J; bases unmatched to any gene: 8. Assay: immunoSEQ multiplex PCR; the TCRdb copy retains only in-frame clones and omits some. There are a few hundred thousand clones in the sample; roughly nine tenths occur only once, and 2.2% lies in the top ten. This clone was seen just once. The sequencing sample was made of peripheral blood. The J gene is TRBJ2-1, the V gene TRBV7-9, with TRBD2 identical over 9 bases. The receptor was derived from a woman aged 45-59 years with acute or convalescent COVID-19. In DNA, the CDR3 is TGTGCCAGCAGCTTTCCGGGTCTAGCGGGGCACAATGAGCAGTTCTTC. Its translation: CASSFPGLAGHNEQFF.